The entry below describes one TCR beta chain. Germline values: CDR1 SNHLY, CDR2 FYNNEI. Between the trimmed V and J ends, which lost 4 bases and 5 bases, there was a span of 9 bases. The length of the CDR3 is 12 residues. Profiling relied on immunoSEQ multiplex PCR, and the TCRdb table lists in-frame clones only, not all of them. The sample contains some 700,000 clones, approximately 88% of which appear only once. The record originates from a study of shared T cell receptors in the human thymus. Separately, the same data were catalogued under a study of human thymus T cells. From that study: Healthy Finnish infants undergoing corrective surgery for congenital heart defects provided the donor material. From resections taken during corrective heart surgery, the thymus tissue was obtained. Apparent skewing of V and J gene usage characterized both thymic and blood repertoires. What related research reported was that thymic repertoires overlapped highly among unrelated individuals.

Material: thymocytes. This receptor was taken from a boy under two years old with a congenital heart defect. The rearrangement links TRBV2 to TRBJ2-7; TRBD1 might be the D (6 bases). The CDR3 loop reads CASSVGADEQYF. CDR3 DNA sequence: TGTGCCAGCAGTGTGGGGGCCGACGAGCAGTACTTC.